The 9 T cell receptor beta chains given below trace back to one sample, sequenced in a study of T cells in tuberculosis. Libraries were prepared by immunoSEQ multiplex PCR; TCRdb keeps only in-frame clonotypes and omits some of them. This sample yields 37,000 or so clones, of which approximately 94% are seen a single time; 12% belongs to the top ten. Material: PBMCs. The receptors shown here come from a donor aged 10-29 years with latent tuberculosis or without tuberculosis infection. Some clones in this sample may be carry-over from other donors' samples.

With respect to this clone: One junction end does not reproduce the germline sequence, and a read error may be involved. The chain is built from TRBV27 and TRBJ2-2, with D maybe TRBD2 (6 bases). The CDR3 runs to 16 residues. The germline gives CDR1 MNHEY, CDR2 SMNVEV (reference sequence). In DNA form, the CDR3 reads TGCGCCAGCAGCCCCCCGCCGGGAGCCTACACCGGGGAGCTGTTTTTT. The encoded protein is CASSPPPGAYTGELFF.

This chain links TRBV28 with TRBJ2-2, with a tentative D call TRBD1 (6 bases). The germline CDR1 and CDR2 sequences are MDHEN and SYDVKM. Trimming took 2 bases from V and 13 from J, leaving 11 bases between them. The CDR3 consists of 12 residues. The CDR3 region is CASSLKEDRLFF. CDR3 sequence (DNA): TGTGCCAGCAGTTTAAAGGAGGACAGGCTGTTTTTT. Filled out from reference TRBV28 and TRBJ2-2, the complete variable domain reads DVKVTQSSRYLVKRTGEKVFLECVQDMDHENMFWYRQDPGLGLRLIYFSYDVKMKEKGDIPEGYSVSREKKERFSLILESASTNQTSMYLCASSLKEDRLFFGEGSRLTVL.

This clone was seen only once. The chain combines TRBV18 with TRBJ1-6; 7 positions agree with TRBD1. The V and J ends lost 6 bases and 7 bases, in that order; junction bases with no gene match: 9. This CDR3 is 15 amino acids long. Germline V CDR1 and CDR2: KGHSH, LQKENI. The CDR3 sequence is CASSLDRVLNSPLHF. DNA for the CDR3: TGTGCCAGCTCTCTCGACAGGGTACTGAATTCACCCCTCCACTTT.

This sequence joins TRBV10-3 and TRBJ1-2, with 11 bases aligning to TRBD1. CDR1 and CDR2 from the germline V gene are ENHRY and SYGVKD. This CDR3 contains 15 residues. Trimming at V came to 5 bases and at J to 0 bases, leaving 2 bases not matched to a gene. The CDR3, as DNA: TGTGCCATCAGTCGGGACAGGGGGACTAACTATGGCTACACCTTC. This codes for CAISRDRGTNYGYTF.

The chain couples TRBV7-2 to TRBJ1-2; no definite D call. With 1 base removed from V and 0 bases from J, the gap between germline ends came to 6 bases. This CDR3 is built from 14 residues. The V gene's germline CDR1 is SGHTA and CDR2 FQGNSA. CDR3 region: CASSLVVSNYGYTF. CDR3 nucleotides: TGTGCCAGCAGCTTAGTAGTTTCTAACTATGGCTACACCTTC.

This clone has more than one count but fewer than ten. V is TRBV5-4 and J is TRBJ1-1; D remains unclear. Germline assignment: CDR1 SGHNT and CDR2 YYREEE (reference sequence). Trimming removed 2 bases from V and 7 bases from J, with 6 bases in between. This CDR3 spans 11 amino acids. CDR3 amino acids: CASSFGVEAFF. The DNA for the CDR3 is TGTGCCAGCAGCTTCGGTGTTGAAGCTTTCTTT.

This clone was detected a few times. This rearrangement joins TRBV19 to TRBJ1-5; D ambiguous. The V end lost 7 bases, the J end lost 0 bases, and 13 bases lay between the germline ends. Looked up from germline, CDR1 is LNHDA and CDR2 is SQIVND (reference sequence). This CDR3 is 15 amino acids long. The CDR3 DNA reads TGTGCCAGTAATGCTCGCCGGTATAGCAATCAGCCCCAGCATTTT. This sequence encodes CASNARRYSNQPQHF.

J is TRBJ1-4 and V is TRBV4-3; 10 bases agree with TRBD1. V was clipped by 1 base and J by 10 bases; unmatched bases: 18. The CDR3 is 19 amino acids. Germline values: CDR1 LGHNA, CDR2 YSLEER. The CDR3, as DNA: TGCGCCAGCAGCCAAGGCCCCATAACAAGTGAGGACAGGGGGGGAAAACTGTTTTTT. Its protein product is CASSQGPITSEDRGGKLFF.

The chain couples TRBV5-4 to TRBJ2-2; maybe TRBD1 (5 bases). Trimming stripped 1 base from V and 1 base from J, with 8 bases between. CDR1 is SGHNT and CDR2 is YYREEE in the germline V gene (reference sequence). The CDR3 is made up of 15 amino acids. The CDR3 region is CASSLLRENTGELFF. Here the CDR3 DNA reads TGTGCCAGCAGCTTGCTCAGGGAGAACACCGGGGAGCTGTTTTTT.